The clone carrying this T cell receptor beta chain has just one count. This sample is drawn from a study of cytomegalovirus exposure and HLA in healthy donors. Overall study: Early on, a data release was issued that held 85 million to 95 million unique TCRs from HLA-typed donors.

The CDR3 is made up of 12 amino acids. Germline-derived CDR1 and CDR2 are GTSNPN and SVGIG (reference sequence). The PCR contained 60 Vbeta and 13 Jbeta primers. TCRdb's copy holds only in-frame clones and misses some; the assay was immunoSEQ multiplex PCR. The data contain roughly 250,000 clones, under 90% of them singletons. The clonotype originates from a girl between 2 and 10 years old in good health and CMV-seronegative. The chain uses TRBV30 and TRBJ2-3; 7 nucleotides align to TRBD2. Sequenced input: PBMCs. The CDR3 region has the DNA TGTGCAGGGAGGGCAACGGGGGATACGCAGTATTTT. Translated: CAGRATGDTQYF.